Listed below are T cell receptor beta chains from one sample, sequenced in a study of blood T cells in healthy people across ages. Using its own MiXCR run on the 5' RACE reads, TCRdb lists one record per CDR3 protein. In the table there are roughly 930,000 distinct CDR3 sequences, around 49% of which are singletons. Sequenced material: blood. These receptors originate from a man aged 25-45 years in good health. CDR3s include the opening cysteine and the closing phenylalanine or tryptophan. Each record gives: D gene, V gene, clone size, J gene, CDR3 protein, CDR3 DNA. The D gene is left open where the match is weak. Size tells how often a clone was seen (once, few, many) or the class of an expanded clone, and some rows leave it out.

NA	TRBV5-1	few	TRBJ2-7	CASSASPNEQYF	TGCGCCAGCTCCGCATCCCCCAACGAGCAGTACTTC
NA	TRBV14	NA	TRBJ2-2	CASSQVVAETKNTGELFF	TGTGCCAGCAGCCAAGTAGTCGCGGAGACAAAGAACACCGGGGAGCTGTTTTTT
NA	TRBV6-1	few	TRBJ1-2	CASSQTHNYGYTF	TGTGCCAGCAGCCAGACCCATAACTATGGCTACACCTTC
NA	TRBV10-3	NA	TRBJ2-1	CAISDSGYNEQFF	TGTGCCATCAGTGATTCTGGGTACAATGAGCAGTTCTTC
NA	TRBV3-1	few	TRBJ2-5	CASSQESSPQYF	TGTGCCAGCAGCCAAGAGTCGAGTCCCCAGTACTTC
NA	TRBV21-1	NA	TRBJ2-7	CASSKVKGGYEQYF	TGTGCCAGCAGCAAAGTCAAGGGGGGCTACGAGCAGTACTTC
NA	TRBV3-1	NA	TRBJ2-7	CASSQGWQIACEQYF	TGTGCCAGCAGCCAAGGATGGCAGATAGCCTGCGAGCAGTACTTC
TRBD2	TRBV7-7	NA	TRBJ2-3	CASSPTSGASTDTQYF	TGTGCTAGCAGCCCTACTAGCGGGGCCAGCACAGATACGCAGTATTTT
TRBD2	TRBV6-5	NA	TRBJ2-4	CASSSRLAGGNIQYF	TGTGCCAGCAGCTCAAGACTAGCGGGGGGAAACATTCAGTACTTC
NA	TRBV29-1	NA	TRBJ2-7	CSVVGVYEQYF	TGCAGCGTTGTGGGGGTTTACGAGCAGTACTTC
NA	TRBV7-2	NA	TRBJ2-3	CASSLALFNADTQYF	TGTGCCAGCAGCTTAGCCCTGTTTAACGCAGATACGCAGTATTTT
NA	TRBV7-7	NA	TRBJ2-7	CASSPGQSYERYF	TGTGCTAGCAGCCCAGGCCAATCCTACGAGCGGTACTTC
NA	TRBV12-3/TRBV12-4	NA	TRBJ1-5	CASSPGNRPQHF	TGTGCCAGCAGTCCAGGGAATCGGCCCCAGCATTTT
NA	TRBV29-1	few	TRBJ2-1	CSVARESSYNEQFF	TGCAGCGTTGCAAGGGAAAGCTCCTACAATGAGCAGTTCTTC
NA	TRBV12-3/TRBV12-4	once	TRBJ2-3	CASSDRDFSTDTQYF	TGTGCCAGCAGCGACAGAGACTTCTCCACAGATACGCAGTATTTT
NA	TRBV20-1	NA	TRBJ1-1	CSARVGGPNTEAFF	TGCAGTGCTAGAGTTGGGGGCCCGAACACTGAAGCTTTCTTT
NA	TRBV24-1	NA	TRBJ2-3	CATSMQPGADTQYF	TGTGCCACCTCGATGCAGCCGGGGGCAGATACGCAGTATTTT
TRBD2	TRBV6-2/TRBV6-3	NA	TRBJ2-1	CASSLAGGPKQFF	TGTGCCAGCAGTCTAGCGGGGGGGCCCAAGCAGTTCTTC
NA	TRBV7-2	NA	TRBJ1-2	CASSILGFYGYTF	TGTGCCAGCAGCATCTTGGGTTTCTATGGCTACACCTTC
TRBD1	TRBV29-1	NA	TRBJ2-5	CSVDRGQEAQYF	TGCAGCGTAGACAGGGGGCAGGAGGCCCAGTACTTC
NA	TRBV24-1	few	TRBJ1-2	CATSGGSAGYTF	TGTGCCACCAGTGGGGGCTCTGCTGGCTACACCTTC
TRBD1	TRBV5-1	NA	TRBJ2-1	CASSLGGQGASNEQSF	TGCGCCAGCAGCTTGGGGGGGCAGGGGGCGAGTAATGAGCAGTCCTTC
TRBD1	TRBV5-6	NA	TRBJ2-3	CASSYGTGGGSDTQYF	TGTGCCAGCAGCTATGGGACAGGGGGAGGATCAGATACGCAGTATTTT
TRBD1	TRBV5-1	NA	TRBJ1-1	CASEGISGQGAIPNTEAFF	TGCGCCAGCGAGGGTATATCGGGACAGGGGGCAATCCCCAACACTGAAGCTTTCTTT
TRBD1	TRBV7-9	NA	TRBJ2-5	CASSLADRGRSQETQYF	TGTGCCAGCAGCTTAGCCGACAGGGGGCGGTCGCAAGAGACCCAGTACTTC
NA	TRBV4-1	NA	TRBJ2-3	CASSQGWGASTDTQYF	TGCGCCAGCAGCCAAGGGTGGGGGGCTAGCACAGATACGCAGTATTTT